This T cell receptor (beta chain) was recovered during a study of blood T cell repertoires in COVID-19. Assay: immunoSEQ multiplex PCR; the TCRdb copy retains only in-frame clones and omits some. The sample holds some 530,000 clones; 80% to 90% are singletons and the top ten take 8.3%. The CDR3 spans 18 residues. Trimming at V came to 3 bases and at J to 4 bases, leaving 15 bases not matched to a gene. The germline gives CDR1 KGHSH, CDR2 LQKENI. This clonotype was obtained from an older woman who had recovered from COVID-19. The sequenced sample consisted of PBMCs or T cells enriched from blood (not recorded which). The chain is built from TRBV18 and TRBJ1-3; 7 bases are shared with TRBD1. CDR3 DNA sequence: TGTGCCAGCTCACCCCTCCTAACTCGGACAGGTACCGGAAACACCATATATTTT. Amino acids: CASSPLLTRTGTGNTIYF.